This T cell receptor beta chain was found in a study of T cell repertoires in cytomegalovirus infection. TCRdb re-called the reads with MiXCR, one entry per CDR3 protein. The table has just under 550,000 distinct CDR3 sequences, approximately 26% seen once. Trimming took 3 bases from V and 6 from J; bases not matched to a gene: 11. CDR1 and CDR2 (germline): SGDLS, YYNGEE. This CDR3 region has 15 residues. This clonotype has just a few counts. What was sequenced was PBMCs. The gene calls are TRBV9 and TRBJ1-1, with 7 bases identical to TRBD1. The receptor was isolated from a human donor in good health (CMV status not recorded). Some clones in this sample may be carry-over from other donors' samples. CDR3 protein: CASSASTGVLAEAFF. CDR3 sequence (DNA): TGTGCCAGCAGCGCGAGCACAGGGGTTTTAGCTGAAGCTTTCTTT. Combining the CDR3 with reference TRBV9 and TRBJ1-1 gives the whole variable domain DSGVTQTPKHLITATGQRVTLRCSPRSGDLSVYWYQQSLDQGLQFLIQYYNGEERAKGNILERFSAQQFPDLHSELNLSSLELGDSALYFCASSASTGVLAEAFFGQGTRLTVV.